A single sample gave rise to the 14 T cell receptor beta chains below, sequenced in a study of T cell responses to AZD1222 COVID-19 vaccine (dated by TCRdb to the early 2020s). Library preparation employed the immunoSEQ multiplex PCR assay. TCRdb stores this immuneACCESS table with in-frame sequences only. Part of the clones is absent; in the studies checked, under half of the shortfall reflects unresolved V genes, and no reason is known for the rest. For this sample the table gives around 180,000 clones, of which around 92% were detected only once. The ten top clones hold about 10% of the sample. This specimen's time point label, per the study, means: baseline before first vaccination. This specimen consisted of peripheral blood, obtained on day 0 of AZD1222 vaccination. Source of these receptors: an adult in good health.

The chain has TRBV6-5 and TRBJ2-3; D is ambiguous. Germline V gives CDR1 MNHEY, CDR2 SVGAGI. Deletions cut 0 bases from V and 2 bases from J, with 9 bases between. This CDR3 has 15 amino acids. The CDR3 protein is CASSYSGRNTDTQYF. DNA of the CDR3: TGTGCCAGCAGTTACTCTGGGCGGAACACAGATACGCAGTATTTT.

The chain links TRBV7-2 to TRBJ2-5; D is unresolved. Per germline, CDR1 SGHTA and CDR2 FQGNSA. V was trimmed by 2 bases and J by 5 bases, leaving 24 bases between them. This CDR3 is 18 amino acids long. Here the CDR3 DNA reads TGTGCCAGCAGCTTACCGGTTATACCTACTGACGGGTGGGAGACCCAGTACTTC. Translating gives CASSLPVIPTDGWETQYF.

V is TRBV11-2 and J is TRBJ1-3; D ambiguous. The CDR3 sequence is 15 residues long. Trimming left V 0 bases short and J 1 base short, with 7 bases between. The germline gives CDR1 SGHAT, CDR2 FQNNGV. The CDR3 sequence is CASSLDRTSGNTIYF. The CDR3 DNA reads as TGTGCCAGCAGCTTAGATCGGACTTCTGGAAACACCATATATTTT.

This chain links TRBV6-5 with TRBJ1-1, with TRBD1 identical over 7 bases. The junction had 7 bases not matched to a gene; V was cut back by 7 bases and J by 2 bases. The V gene's germline CDR1 is MNHEY and CDR2 SVGAGI. CDR3 length: 14 residues. The CDR3 DNA reads TGTGCCAGCACGCCAGGGGGGGCAAACACTGAAGCTTTCTTT. This translates into CASTPGGANTEAFF.

V usage is TRBV28 and J usage is TRBJ2-3; possible D gene TRBD1, 5 bases. Germline V gene sequence: CDR1 MDHEN, CDR2 SYDVKM. V lost 4 bases and J 1 base, leaving 18 bases between the germline ends. The CDR3 is 17 amino acids. The CDR3 DNA sequence: TGTGCCAGCAGTTCCCCTTATCTGCTGACAGGCACAGATACGCAGTATTTT. This gives the protein CASSSPYLLTGTDTQYF.

The chain recombines TRBV19 with TRBJ1-5; 12 positions match TRBD1. Germline CDR1 is LNHDA and CDR2 is SQIVND (reference sequence). V lost 6 bases, J lost 7 bases, and 7 bases stayed unmatched. There are 15 residues in the CDR3. This chain's CDR3 is CASSWGQGAGQPQHF. The CDR3 DNA follows: TGTGCCAGTAGCTGGGGACAGGGGGCAGGGCAGCCCCAGCATTTT. Full variable domain (outside the CDR3, taken from reference TRBV19 and TRBJ1-5): DGGITQSPKYLFRKEGQNVTLSCEQNLNHDAMYWYRQDPGQGLRLIYYSQIVNDFQKGDIAEGYSVSREKKESFPLTVTSAQKNPTAFYLCASSWGQGAGQPQHFGDGTRLSIL.

This chain uses TRBV10-2 with TRBJ2-7; D remains ambiguous. There are 13 residues in the CDR3. V was cut by 4 bases and J by 1 base, with 8 bases left in between. Germline CDR1 and CDR2: WSHSY and SAAADI. CDR3 protein: CASSADRSYEQYV. The CDR3 nucleotides read TGCGCCAGCAGTGCAGATAGGTCCTACGAGCAGTACGTC.

Note on this clone: Other nucleotide sequences in the sample specify the same CDR3. The chain carries TRBV4-1 and TRBJ1-1; 8 nucleotides agree with TRBD1. Germline loops: CDR1 MGHRA, CDR2 YSYEKL. The CDR3 contains 14 residues. With 4 bases clipped from V and 2 bases from J, the junction kept 3 bases outside the gene matches. CDR3 sequence reads: CASSPTGANTEAFF. DNA for the CDR3: TGCGCCAGCAGCCCGACAGGGGCTAACACTGAAGCTTTCTTT.

There are a few counts of this clone. This sequence joins TRBV29-1 and TRBJ2-1; D ambiguous. The CDR3 covers 14 residues. Germline CDR1 reads SQVTM; CDR2 reads ANQGSEA. Trimming took off 7 bases at V and 7 bases at J, with 20 bases between the two ends. The CDR3 region has the DNA TGCAGCGACCGACAAACGGACCATCCTAATGAGCAGTTCTTC. Translating it yields CSDRQTDHPNEQFF.

The rearrangement uses TRBV30 and TRBJ2-1, with D possibly being TRBD2 (6 bases). Looked up from germline, CDR1 is GTSNPN and CDR2 is SVGIG (reference sequence). The CDR3 totals 12 residues. The CDR3 reads CASEGGSNEQFF. As DNA, the CDR3 is TGTGCTTCAGAGGGAGGTAGTAATGAGCAGTTCTTC.

The chain uses TRBV6-2 or TRBV6-3 and TRBJ2-7; no clear D. The ends were cut back, 2 bases at V and 6 bases at J, with 8 bases in the middle. Germline V CDR1 and CDR2: MNHEY, SVGEGT. The CDR3 loop spans 12 amino acids. CDR3 bases: TGTGCCAGCAGTTACGGTGCCGGCGAGCAGTACTTC. Its protein product is CASSYGAGEQYF.

The genes are TRBV7-9 and TRBJ1-2; the match to TRBD1 covers 10 bases. The ends lost 5 bases at V and 7 bases at J; junction bases unmatched: 7. This CDR3 region has 14 residues. In germline, CDR1 is SEHNR, CDR2 FQNEAQ (reference sequence). The CDR3 DNA sequence: TGTGCCAGCAGCGAACCGGGACAGGGGTCTGGCTACACCTTC. It yields the protein CASSEPGQGSGYTF. Variable domain in full (rest from reference TRBV7-9 and TRBJ1-2): DTGVSQNPRHKITKRGQNVTFRCDPISEHNRLYWYRQTLGQGPEFLTYFQNEAQLEKSRLLSDRFSAERPKGSFSTLEIQRTEQGDSAMYLCASSEPGQGSGYTFGSGTRLTVV.

The J gene is TRBJ2-2, the V gene TRBV14; D might be TRBD1 or TRBD2, each matching 6 bases. The ends were cut back, 2 bases at V and 5 bases at J, with 12 bases in the middle. Per germline, CDR1 SGHDN and CDR2 FVKESK. This CDR3 has 15 residues. CDR3 sequence (DNA): TGTGCCAGCAGCCAATTCGGGGGCGGAACCGGGGAGCTGTTTTTT. This codes for CASSQFGGGTGELFF.

The rearrangement uses TRBV18 and TRBJ2-7, with D tentatively TRBD1 or TRBD2 (5 bases each). V was pared by 3 bases and J by 6 bases, with 9 bases between. The CDR3 covers 12 residues. Germline CDR1 reads KGHSH; CDR2 reads LQKENI. CDR3 region: CASSPRGVEQYV. The CDR3 nucleotides read TGTGCCAGCTCACCCCGGGGCGTCGAGCAGTACGTC.